The text below deals with one T cell receptor (beta chain). Antigen unknown. The V end lost 3 bases, the J end lost 4 bases, and 10 bases lay between the germline ends. The CDR3 runs 13 residues. CDR1 and CDR2 (germline): MNHNS, SASEGT. Here immunoSEQ multiplex PCR was the method, and the copy in TCRdb shows in-frame clones only, minus some. The sample includes thousands of clones, approximately 79% of them seen just once. These data are taken from a study of T cell repertoires in ileal Crohn's disease. Overall study: At surgery, 30% to 40% of patients smoked, with median disease duration about eight years. Biopsies at the proximal margin of the resected specimen form MI samples.

Time point: proximal margin of the surgical specimen (macroscopically non-inflamed). Included were adult ileal or ileocolonic Crohn's patients indicated for ileocolonic resection. Overall study findings and caveats: High-frequency clones were more common in sorted CD8 than CD4 cells.

The origin of this receptor is an adult with Crohn's disease. The sequenced material came from ileal tissue. V and J are TRBV6-1 and TRBJ2-7; D is unresolved. For the CDR3, the DNA is TGTGCCAGCAGTGACAGGTTTGGTTACGAGCAGTACTTC. It encodes CASSDRFGYEQYF.